A selection of T cell receptor beta chains follows, all from one sample in a study of response to subunit inactivated influenza vaccine. TCRdb ran MiXCR on the RT-PCR reads and lists one entry per CDR3 protein. The sample consists of under 800,000 distinct CDR3 sequences, about 15% of them appearing once. Here the sequenced sample was PBMCs from blood, taken 14 days before vaccination. The receptors originated from a man aged 50-60 years who received an inactivated influenza vaccine. Each CDR3 is given with its conserved first and last residue. D genes are given only for firm matches. The size of a clone is reported for some rows only, either as once, few or many, or as a class for expanded clones.

d_gene: TRBD1; v_gene: TRBV28; j_gene: TRBJ1-1; abundance: -; CDR3nt: TGTGCCAGCGCATACAGGGGGGTAGCTTTCTTT; CDR3aa: CASAYRGVAFF
d_gene: -; v_gene: TRBV5-1; j_gene: TRBJ2-7; abundance: many; CDR3nt: TGCGCCAGCAGCTTGGCCCCCTGGAGTTCCTACGAGCAGTACTTC; CDR3aa: CASSLAPWSSYEQYF
d_gene: TRBD2; v_gene: TRBV5-1; j_gene: TRBJ2-7; abundance: -; CDR3nt: TGCGCCAGCAGCTTGGCACTAGCGGACTACGAGCAGTACTTC; CDR3aa: CASSLALADYEQYF
d_gene: -; v_gene: TRBV29-1; j_gene: TRBJ2-3; abundance: few; CDR3nt: TGCATCCCCTGGGGGACCCGGGGGACAGATACGCAGTATTTT; CDR3aa: CIPWGTRGTDTQYF
d_gene: -; v_gene: TRBV29-1; j_gene: TRBJ2-1; abundance: -; CDR3nt: TGCAGCGGATATCGTACAGGGTGGCACAATGAGCAGTTCTTC; CDR3aa: CSGYRTGWHNEQFF
d_gene: -; v_gene: TRBV4-1; j_gene: TRBJ2-5; abundance: -; CDR3nt: TGCGCCAGCAGCCAACCCCCTGGAGAGACCCAGTACTTC; CDR3aa: CASSQPPGETQYF
d_gene: TRBD1; v_gene: TRBV9; j_gene: TRBJ2-7; abundance: -; CDR3nt: TGTGCCAGCAGCGCCTTGGACAGGGCTAGCTCCTACGAGCAGTACTTC; CDR3aa: CASSALDRASSYEQYF
d_gene: TRBD2; v_gene: TRBV29-1; j_gene: TRBJ2-1; abundance: many; CDR3nt: TGCAGCGTTGGGACTAGCGCTTTCAATGAGCAGTTCTTC; CDR3aa: CSVGTSAFNEQFF
d_gene: -; v_gene: TRBV12-3/TRBV12-4; j_gene: TRBJ2-1; abundance: many; CDR3nt: TGTGCCAGCAGCCACCTCGCTTACAATGAGCAGTTCTTC; CDR3aa: CASSHLAYNEQFF
d_gene: TRBD1; v_gene: TRBV7-2; j_gene: TRBJ2-5; abundance: -; CDR3nt: TGTGCCAGCAGCCCAATAAGGACAGGGGAATTGACCCAGTACTTC; CDR3aa: CASSPIRTGELTQYF
d_gene: TRBD2; v_gene: TRBV10-3; j_gene: TRBJ2-3; abundance: -; CDR3nt: TGTGCCATCAGTGTTCTAGCGGACCTAAGCACAGATACGCAGTATTTT; CDR3aa: CAISVLADLSTDTQYF
d_gene: -; v_gene: TRBV4-3; j_gene: TRBJ2-7; abundance: few; CDR3nt: TGCGCCAGCAGCCAGCAGCCTGGGTGGCCCGAGCAGTACTTC; CDR3aa: CASSQQPGWPEQYF
d_gene: -; v_gene: TRBV7-9; j_gene: TRBJ1-5; abundance: many; CDR3nt: TGTGCCAGCAGCTTTTCTACAGGGAGGGTCAATCAGCCCCAGCATTTT; CDR3aa: CASSFSTGRVNQPQHF
d_gene: -; v_gene: TRBV20-1; j_gene: TRBJ2-1; abundance: -; CDR3nt: TGCAGTGCAGGTCTACCGGGGGCCTACAATGAGCAGTTCTTC; CDR3aa: CSAGLPGAYNEQFF
d_gene: -; v_gene: TRBV4-1; j_gene: TRBJ1-5; abundance: many; CDR3nt: TGCGCCAGCAGCTTTACGATGGTCAGGGGCAATCAGCCCCAGCATTTT; CDR3aa: CASSFTMVRGNQPQHF
d_gene: -; v_gene: TRBV7-2; j_gene: TRBJ2-7; abundance: few; CDR3nt: TGTGCCAGCGGGCTAGCGTCTGGCGAGCAGTACTTC; CDR3aa: CASGLASGEQYF
d_gene: -; v_gene: TRBV20-1; j_gene: TRBJ2-3; abundance: -; CDR3nt: TGCAGTGCTAGTCAAGGGACGGACGGCACAGATACGCAGTATTTT; CDR3aa: CSASQGTDGTDTQYF
d_gene: -; v_gene: TRBV7-9; j_gene: TRBJ2-7; abundance: many; CDR3nt: TGTGCCAGCACCAAGACTTCGGGTGATAGAAACGAGCAGTACTTC; CDR3aa: CASTKTSGDRNEQYF
d_gene: -; v_gene: TRBV9; j_gene: TRBJ2-1; abundance: -; CDR3nt: TGTGCCAGCAGCGAATCAGGGGATCACGAGCAGTTCTTC; CDR3aa: CASSESGDHEQFF
d_gene: -; v_gene: TRBV2; j_gene: TRBJ2-1; abundance: many; CDR3nt: TGTGCCAGCAATCCCCTGGACTTCACTGCCTCCTACAATGAGCAGTTCTTC; CDR3aa: CASNPLDFTASYNEQFF
d_gene: -; v_gene: TRBV24-1; j_gene: TRBJ1-1; abundance: many; CDR3nt: TGTGCCACCAGTGACGCGACGAGACCTAACACTGAAGCTTTCTTT; CDR3aa: CATSDATRPNTEAFF
d_gene: -; v_gene: TRBV12-3/TRBV12-4; j_gene: TRBJ1-6; abundance: few; CDR3nt: TGTGCCAGCAGTTTAGGGACAGCTTTTAATTCACCCCTCCACTTT; CDR3aa: CASSLGTAFNSPLHF
d_gene: TRBD2; v_gene: TRBV25-1; j_gene: TRBJ2-7; abundance: -; CDR3nt: TGTGCCAGCAGTGAATTGGCGGGGGGGCTCGACGAGCAGTACTTC; CDR3aa: CASSELAGGLDEQYF
d_gene: -; v_gene: TRBV6-5; j_gene: TRBJ1-4; abundance: -; CDR3nt: TGTGCCACCACGCGGCGACAAGAAAAACTGTTTTTT; CDR3aa: CATTRRQEKLFF
d_gene: -; v_gene: TRBV12-3/TRBV12-4; j_gene: TRBJ1-3; abundance: -; CDR3nt: TGTGCCAGCAGTACGGGGGTTGGAAACACCATATATTTT; CDR3aa: CASSTGVGNTIYF
d_gene: TRBD1; v_gene: TRBV27; j_gene: TRBJ1-1; abundance: many; CDR3nt: TGTGCCAGCAGGACCACAGGGGCGGCTTTCTTT; CDR3aa: CASRTTGAAFF
d_gene: -; v_gene: TRBV12-3/TRBV12-4; j_gene: TRBJ1-6; abundance: -; CDR3nt: TGTGCCAGCACCCTAGATGTAGGAATTAATTCACCCCTCCACTTT; CDR3aa: CASTLDVGINSPLHF
d_gene: TRBD1; v_gene: TRBV12-3/TRBV12-4; j_gene: TRBJ2-7; abundance: -; CDR3nt: TGTGCCAGTGCGGCACAGGGGAGCCACGAGCAGTACTTC; CDR3aa: CASAAQGSHEQYF
d_gene: -; v_gene: TRBV7-9; j_gene: TRBJ2-3; abundance: few; CDR3nt: TGTGCCAGCAGCCTGACTTTTAGTGCAGATACGCAGTATTTT; CDR3aa: CASSLTFSADTQYF